This T cell receptor beta chain was sequenced in a study of patients and donors after allogeneic stem cell transplantation. TCRdb re-called the RT-PCR reads through MiXCR, storing one row per CDR3 protein. The sample has some 160,000 distinct CDR3 sequences; roughly 24% are singletons. Per the germline V gene, CDR1 is SEHNR and CDR2 is FQNEAQ (reference sequence). The CDR3 runs to 15 residues. The V end was cut by 1 base, the J end by 0 bases, with 9 bases between. V gene TRBV7-9 combines with J gene TRBJ1-1; D not certain. The TCR comes from a human donor who was either an allogeneic HSCT recipient or a stem cell or donor lymphocyte infusion donor (not recorded which). It is not recorded whose cells these are; they may come from a transplant donor. Sequencing was done on a sample of blood, either unsorted or a sorted T cell fraction (not recorded which). The CDR3 region has the DNA TGTGCCAGCAGCTTAGGTCCGATTATGAACACTGAAGCTTTCTTT. Translated, it gives CASSLGPIMNTEAFF. The variable domain in full, with the rest retrieved from reference TRBV7-9 and TRBJ1-1, is DTGVSQNPRHKITKRGQNVTFRCDPISEHNRLYWYRQTLGQGPEFLTYFQNEAQLEKSRLLSDRFSAERPKGSFSTLEIQRTEQGDSAMYLCASSLGPIMNTEAFFGQGTRLTVV.